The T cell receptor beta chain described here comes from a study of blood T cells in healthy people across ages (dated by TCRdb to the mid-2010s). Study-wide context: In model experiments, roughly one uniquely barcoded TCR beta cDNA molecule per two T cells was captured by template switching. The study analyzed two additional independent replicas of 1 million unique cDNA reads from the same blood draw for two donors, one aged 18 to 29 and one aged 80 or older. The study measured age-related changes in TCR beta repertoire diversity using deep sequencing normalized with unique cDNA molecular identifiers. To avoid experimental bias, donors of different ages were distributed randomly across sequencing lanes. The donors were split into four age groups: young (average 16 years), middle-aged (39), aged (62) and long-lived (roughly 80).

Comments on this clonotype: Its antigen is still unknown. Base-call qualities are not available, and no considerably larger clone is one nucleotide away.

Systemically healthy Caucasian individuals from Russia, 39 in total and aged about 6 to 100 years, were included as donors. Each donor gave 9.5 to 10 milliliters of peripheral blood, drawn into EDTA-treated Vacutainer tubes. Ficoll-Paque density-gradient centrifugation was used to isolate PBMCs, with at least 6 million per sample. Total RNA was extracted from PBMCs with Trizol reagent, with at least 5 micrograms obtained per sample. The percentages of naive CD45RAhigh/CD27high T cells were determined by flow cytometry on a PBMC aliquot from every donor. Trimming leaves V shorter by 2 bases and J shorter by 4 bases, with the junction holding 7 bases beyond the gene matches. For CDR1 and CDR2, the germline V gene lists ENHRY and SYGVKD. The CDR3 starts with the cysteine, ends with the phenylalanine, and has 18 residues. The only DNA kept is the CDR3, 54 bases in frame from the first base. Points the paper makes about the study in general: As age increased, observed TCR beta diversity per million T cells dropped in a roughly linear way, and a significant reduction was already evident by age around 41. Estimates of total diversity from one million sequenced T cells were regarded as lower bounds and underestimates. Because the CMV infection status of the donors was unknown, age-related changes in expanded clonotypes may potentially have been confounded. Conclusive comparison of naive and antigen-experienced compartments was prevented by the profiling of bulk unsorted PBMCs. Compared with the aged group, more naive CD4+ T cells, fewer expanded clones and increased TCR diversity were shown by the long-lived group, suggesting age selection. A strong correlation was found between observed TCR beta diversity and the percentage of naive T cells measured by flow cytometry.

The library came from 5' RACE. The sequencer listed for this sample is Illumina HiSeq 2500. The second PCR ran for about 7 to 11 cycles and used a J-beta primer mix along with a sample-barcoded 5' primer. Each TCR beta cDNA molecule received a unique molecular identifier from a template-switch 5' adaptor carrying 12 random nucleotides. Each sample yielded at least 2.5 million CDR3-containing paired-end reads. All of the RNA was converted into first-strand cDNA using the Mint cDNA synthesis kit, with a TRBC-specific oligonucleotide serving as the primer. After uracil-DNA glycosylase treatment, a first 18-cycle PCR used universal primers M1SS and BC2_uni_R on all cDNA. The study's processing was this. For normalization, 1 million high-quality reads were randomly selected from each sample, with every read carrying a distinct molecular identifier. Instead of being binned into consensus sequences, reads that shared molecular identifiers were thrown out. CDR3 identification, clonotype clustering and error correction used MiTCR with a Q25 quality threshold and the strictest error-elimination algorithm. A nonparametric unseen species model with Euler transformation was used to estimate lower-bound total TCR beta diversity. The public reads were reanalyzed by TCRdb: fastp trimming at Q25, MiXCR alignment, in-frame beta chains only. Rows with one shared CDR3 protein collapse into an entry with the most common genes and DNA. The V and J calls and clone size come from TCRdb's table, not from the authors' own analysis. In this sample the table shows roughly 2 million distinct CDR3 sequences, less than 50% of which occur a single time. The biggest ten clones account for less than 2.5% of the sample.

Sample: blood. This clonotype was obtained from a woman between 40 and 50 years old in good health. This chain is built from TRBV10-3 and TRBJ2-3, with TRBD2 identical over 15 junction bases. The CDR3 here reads CAISEPQGLAGGSDTQYF. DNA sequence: TGTGCCATCAGTGAGCCTCAGGGACTAGCGGGGGGTTCAGATACGCAGTATTTT.